The next 10 T cell receptor beta chains were all read from a single sample in a study of OX40 agonist ivuxolimab in advanced cancers. The table came from immunoSEQ multiplex PCR; TCRdb's copy has only in-frame clones and leaves some out. The table shows tens of thousands of clones, with about 85% occurring only once. The source material was CD4+ or CD8+ T cells sorted from blood, sampled in a trial of the OX40 agonist ivuxolimab. The receptors were sampled from an adult with an advanced solid tumor such as melanoma, head and neck, liver or kidney cancer.

This rearrangement joins TRBV14 to TRBJ2-3, with D possibly TRBD2 on 5 matching bases. The CDR3 covers 13 residues. The germline gives CDR1 SGHDN, CDR2 FVKESK. The V and J ends lost 4 bases and 5 bases respectively, with 10 bases between them. For the CDR3, the DNA is TGTGCCAGCAGCCGACAACGGGGAGATACGCAGTATTTT. Amino acids: CASSRQRGDTQYF.

The CDR3 reads CASMPQGAADTQYF. DNA of the CDR3: TGTGCCAGCATGCCACAGGGGGCGGCGGATACGCAGTATTTT. The V and J genes are TRBV5-4 and TRBJ2-3; 9 bases align to TRBD1. V shed 6 bases and J 6 bases; nucleotides not matched to a gene: 8. The CDR3 contains 14 residues. Per germline, CDR1 SGHNT and CDR2 YYREEE (reference sequence).

This rearrangement joins TRBV30 to TRBJ1-1, with TRBD1 identical over 7 bases. Looked up from germline, CDR1 is GTSNPN and CDR2 is SVGIG (reference sequence). The CDR3 has 12 residues. J was trimmed by 0 bases and V by 5 bases; bases with no gene match: 0. In DNA form, the CDR3 reads TGTGCCTGGGACAGGGTGAACACTGAAGCTTTCTTT. Its protein is CAWDRVNTEAFF.

The rearrangement joins TRBV7-2 to TRBJ2-7, with 7 bases that match TRBD2. The CDR3 is 15 amino acids. Germline lookup yields CDR1 SGHTA and CDR2 FQGNSA. V dropped 5 bases and J dropped 1; count of bases not matched to a gene: 8. CDR3 in amino acids: CASSLIGGLSYEQYF. The DNA of the CDR3 is TGTGCCAGCAGCCTCATCGGGGGACTATCCTACGAGCAGTACTTC. The full variable domain, with the rest looked up from reference TRBV7-2 and TRBJ2-7, is GAGVSQSPSNKVTEKGKDVELRCDPISGHTALYWYRQSLGQGLEFLIYFQGNSAPDKSGLPSDRFSAERTGGSVSTLTIQRTQQEDSAVYLCASSLIGGLSYEQYFGPGTRLTVT.

The chain links TRBV5-1 to TRBJ2-7; TRBD2 might be the D (6 bases). Germline V gives CDR1 SGHRS, CDR2 YFSETQ. This CDR3 contains 14 residues. Trimming left V 0 bases short and J 7 bases short, with 14 bases between. CDR3 nucleotides: TGCGCCAGCAGCTTGGCCGGGGAGGTTGGGGAGCAGTACTTC. Translation: CASSLAGEVGEQYF.

V gene TRBV7-9 combines with J gene TRBJ1-1; D is unresolved. CDR1 and CDR2 from the germline V gene are SEHNR and FQNEAQ (reference sequence). Trimming shortened V by 1 base and J by 5 bases, and 11 bases separated the two germline ends. The CDR3 length is 14 residues. CDR3 sequence (DNA): TGTGCCAGCAGCTTAGAGGAGTGGGGTACTGAAGCTTTCTTT. Protein sequence: CASSLEEWGTEAFF. The whole variable domain, remainder taken from reference TRBV7-9 and TRBJ1-1, is DTGVSQNPRHKITKRGQNVTFRCDPISEHNRLYWYRQTLGQGPEFLTYFQNEAQLEKSRLLSDRFSAERPKGSFSTLEIQRTEQGDSAMYLCASSLEEWGTEAFFGQGTRLTVV.

As for this clone: Germline is not matched at one junction end, which may reflect a read error. The chain has TRBV30 and TRBJ1-3; D not certain. The CDR3 loop spans 13 amino acids. Germline V gives CDR1 GTSNPN, CDR2 SVGIG (reference sequence). For the CDR3, the DNA is TGTGTCTGGAGTTTGGGAGCCGGAAACACCATATATTTT. Its protein is CVWSLGAGNTIYF.

The chain combines TRBV19 with TRBJ2-5; TRBD2 matches at 7 bases. The J call may not be correct, given that the DNA end is closer to TRBJ2-7. The V gene's germline CDR1 is LNHDA and CDR2 SQIVND (reference sequence). This CDR3 is 14 amino acids long. The CDR3 sequence is CASSSRRGAYEQYF. The CDR3 DNA is TGTGCCAGTAGTTCCCGTCGGGGGGCCTACGAGCAGTACTTC.

This clone showed up just a few times. The chain carries TRBV19 and TRBJ1-2; the D gene is possibly TRBD1 (6 bases). CDR1 LNHDA and CDR2 SQIVND come from the germline V gene (reference sequence). The CDR3 spans 13 residues. V shed 3 bases and J shed 8 bases, with 13 bases lying between them. CDR3: CASSIYRESGYTF. CDR3 sequence (DNA): TGTGCCAGTAGTATCTACAGGGAGTCCGGCTACACCTTC.

The chain is built from TRBV11-3 and TRBJ2-2; no firm D call. V was shortened by 1 base and J by 7 bases, with 10 bases between the two germline ends. CDR1 SGHNT and CDR2 YENEEA come from the germline V gene. CDR3 length: 14 residues. The CDR3 sequence: CASSLVAGGGELFF. CDR3 nucleotides: TGTGCCAGCAGCTTAGTAGCAGGTGGCGGGGAGCTGTTTTTT.